This is a list of T cell receptor beta chains from one sample in a study of response to subunit inactivated influenza vaccine. TCRdb itself ran the RT-PCR reads through MiXCR, one entry per CDR3 protein. The table has 590,000 or so distinct CDR3 sequences, about 14% seen once; the top ten hold 7.6%. This sample comprised PBMCs from blood, obtained 14 to 15 days before vaccination. Receptor source: a man aged 50 or older who received an inactivated influenza vaccine. The CDR3 runs from the conserved cysteine through the conserved F or W. The order of the fields is CDR3 length, D gene, clone size, J gene, V gene, CDR3 protein, CDR3 DNA. The D gene is left open where the match is weak. Rows may omit the clone size; those that give it use once, few, many or a size class.

>13|.|many|TRBJ1-2|TRBV12-3/TRBV12-4
CASSLELNYGYTF
TGTGCCAGCAGTTTAGAACTAAACTATGGCTACACCTTC
>14|.|few|TRBJ1-2|TRBV10-3
CAISEGGHGYGYTF
TGTGCCATCAGTGAGGGGGGACATGGCTATGGCTACACCTTC
>15|TRBD1|.|TRBJ2-7|TRBV20-1
CSARDYRQGSYEQYF
TGCAGTGCTAGAGATTACAGACAGGGATCCTACGAGCAGTACTTC
>13|.|.|TRBJ2-3|TRBV25-1
CASSEQAGDTQYF
TGTGCCAGCAGTGAACAGGCGGGGGATACGCAGTATTTT
>14|.|.|TRBJ1-5|TRBV20-1
CSASAGELDQPQHF
TGCAGTGCTAGCGCCGGGGAATTGGATCAGCCCCAGCATTTT
>17|TRBD2|many|TRBJ2-1|TRBV10-3
CAISEYGTSGTGNEQFF
TGTGCCATCAGTGAGTATGGGACTAGCGGGACGGGAAATGAGCAGTTCTTC
>16|TRBD2|many|TRBJ2-3|TRBV3-1
CASSQDRLANTDTQYF
TGTGCCAGCAGCCAAGATCGACTAGCCAACACAGATACGCAGTATTTT
>15|.|.|TRBJ1-2|TRBV7-2
CASSLGGGGGYGYTF
TGTGCCAGCAGCTTAGGTGGGGGAGGTGGCTATGGCTACACCTTC
>16|TRBD2|.|TRBJ2-5|TRBV20-1
CSARDQSGGLRETQYF
TGCAGTGCTAGAGATCAAAGCGGGGGGCTCCGGGAGACCCAGTACTTC
>19|TRBD1|.|TRBJ1-2|TRBV14
CASSPTLHGSSGGNYGYTF
TGTGCCAGCAGCCCCACCTTGCATGGTTCTTCAGGGGGCAACTATGGCTACACCTTC
>15|TRBD1|few|TRBJ2-3|TRBV12-3/TRBV12-4
CASELAGGSTDTQYF
TGTGCCAGCGAACTGGCAGGGGGCTCCACAGATACGCAGTATTTT
>15|.|.|TRBJ2-2|TRBV12-3/TRBV12-4
CASKISGANTGELFF
TGTGCCAGCAAGATAAGCGGAGCGAACACCGGGGAGCTGTTTTTT
>15|TRBD2|few|TRBJ2-3|TRBV11-2
CASSLEVAGRDTQYF
TGTGCCAGCAGCTTAGAGGTAGCGGGGAGGGATACGCAGTATTTT
>14|TRBD1|few|TRBJ1-5|TRBV29-1
CSVKTGGNDQPQHF
TGCAGCGTTAAGACAGGGGGCAACGATCAGCCCCAGCATTTT
>15|TRBD2|few|TRBJ2-7|TRBV5-1
CASSIGTRGTYEQYF
TGCGCCAGCAGCATAGGGACTAGGGGAACCTACGAGCAGTACTTC
>17|TRBD1|.|TRBJ1-6|TRBV6-5
CASSYGTRTGANSPLHF
TGTGCCAGCAGTTACGGGACGCGGACAGGGGCAAATTCACCCCTCCACTTT
>14|TRBD1|many|TRBJ1-1|TRBV4-3
CASKKDRANTEAFF
TGCGCCAGCAAGAAAGACAGGGCGAACACTGAAGCTTTCTTT
>14|.|.|TRBJ1-2|TRBV5-4
CASSRNQGRDGYTF
TGTGCCAGCAGCCGCAACCAGGGGCGCGATGGCTACACCTTC
>17|.|.|TRBJ2-7|TRBV10-3
CAISEQTPGLSRHEQYF
TGTGCCATCAGTGAGCAAACACCGGGCCTCTCGCGGCACGAGCAGTACTTC
>13|TRBD1|few|TRBJ1-3|TRBV27
CASRDRVRNTIYF
TGTGCCAGCAGAGACAGGGTTAGGAACACCATATATTTT
>13|.|.|TRBJ1-1|TRBV5-6
CAMGPGLITEAFF
TGTGCCATGGGCCCCGGGCTGATCACTGAAGCTTTCTTT
>13|TRBD2|.|TRBJ2-5|TRBV10-3
CAISNSGSETQYF
TGTGCCATCAGTAATAGCGGGAGTGAGACCCAGTACTTC
>12|.|many|TRBJ2-2|TRBV20-1
CSAEGRTGELFF
TGCAGTGCTGAGGGGCGGACCGGGGAGCTGTTTTTT
>13|.|.|TRBJ2-1|TRBV6-1
CASKGTTYNEQFF
TGTGCCAGCAAAGGGACAACATACAATGAGCAGTTCTTC
>16|.|few|TRBJ1-5|TRBV5-6
CASSLSWTTNNQPQHF
TGTGCCAGCAGCTTGAGCTGGACCACCAACAATCAGCCCCAGCATTTT
>15|TRBD2|.|TRBJ2-3|TRBV4-3
CASSHLAGDTDTQYF
TGCGCCAGCAGCCACCTAGCGGGGGACACAGATACGCAGTATTTT
>16|TRBD1|few|TRBJ2-7|TRBV6-5
CASSYSMGQGFYEQYF
TGTGCCAGCAGTTACTCGATGGGACAGGGTTTCTACGAGCAGTACTTC
>13|.|many|TRBJ2-7|TRBV19
CASSIRDTYEQYF
TGTGCCAGTAGTATAAGGGATACCTACGAGCAGTACTTC
>15|TRBD1|.|TRBJ1-6|TRBV30
CAWSFWGQSGSPLHF
TGTGCCTGGAGTTTCTGGGGACAGTCCGGTTCACCCCTCCACTTT
>15|TRBD1|.|TRBJ2-2|TRBV5-5
CASSWAGTGTGELFF
TGTGCCAGCAGCTGGGCCGGGACAGGGACCGGGGAGCTGTTTTTT
>14|.|.|TRBJ2-3|TRBV7-2
CASSWLPSGDTQYF
TGTGCCAGCAGCTGGCTCCCAAGTGGGGATACGCAGTATTTT
>14|.|.|TRBJ1-5|TRBV28
CASSFVTDNQPQHF
TGTGCCAGCAGTTTTGTTACAGACAATCAGCCCCAGCATTTT
>16|TRBD2|.|TRBJ2-1|TRBV20-1
CSARRLAGGAWNEQFF
TGCAGTGCTAGACGACTAGCGGGAGGCGCCTGGAATGAGCAGTTCTTC
>14|.|.|TRBJ1-6|TRBV27
CAGSFYGPNSPLHF
TGTGCCGGCAGTTTCTACGGCCCTAATTCACCCCTCCACTTT
>16|.|few|TRBJ1-2|TRBV3-1
CASSFRQGYRSYGYTF
TGTGCCAGCAGCTTTCGTCAGGGATATAGGAGCTATGGCTACACCTTC
>15|TRBD1|.|TRBJ2-2|TRBV5-1
CASSSGTGVSGELFF
TGCGCCAGCAGCTCCGGGACAGGGGTGTCCGGGGAGCTGTTTTTT
>14|.|few|TRBJ1-4|TRBV7-8
CASSPLRFGEKLFF
TGTGCCAGCAGCCCCTTGAGGTTCGGTGAAAAACTGTTTTTT
>13|.|few|TRBJ2-3|TRBV9
CASSSWATDTQYF
TGTGCCAGCAGCTCCTGGGCCACAGATACGCAGTATTTT
>16|TRBD2|many|TRBJ2-1|TRBV7-2
CASSLGTSGGAHEQFF
TGTGCCAGCAGCTTAGGGACTAGCGGGGGGGCCCATGAGCAGTTCTTC
>13|.|few|TRBJ2-5|TRBV7-2
CASSRGKKETQYF
TGTGCCAGCAGTCGGGGGAAGAAAGAGACCCAGTACTTC
>12|.|few|TRBJ2-7|TRBV6-6
CASSRANHEQYF
TGTGCCAGCAGCCGGGCGAATCACGAGCAGTACTTC
>15|TRBD2|.|TRBJ2-1|TRBV7-9
CASSDTSGRGYEQFF
TGTGCCAGCAGCGACACTAGCGGGAGGGGCTATGAGCAGTTCTTC
>16|TRBD1|.|TRBJ2-1|TRBV27
CASSPGDRESYNEQFF
TGTGCTAGCAGCCCAGGGGACAGGGAATCCTACAATGAGCAGTTCTTC
>15|.|few|TRBJ1-2|TRBV18
CASSTSGRGNYGYTF
TGTGCCAGCTCCACCTCGGGCAGGGGTAACTATGGCTACACCTTC